A selection of T cell receptor beta chains follows, all from one sample in a study of T cell responses to AZD1222 COVID-19 vaccine. TCRdb's table, derived via immunoSEQ multiplex PCR, lists solely in-frame clones and lacks some. The sample carries 150,000 or so clones, around 91% recorded once. The material was peripheral blood, obtained 28 days after the second AZD1222 dose. Source of these receptors: an adult who received the AZD1222 COVID-19 vaccine. Each CDR3 is given with its conserved first and last residue. A D gene is named only where the DNA matches it firmly. Clone size is shown for a subset of rows, as once, few, many or a class of expanded clone.

D: NA
size: NA
V: TRBV5-1
length: 17
J: TRBJ1-1
DNA: TGCGCCAGCAGCTTGCGGATCAGGGATCGGATGAACACTGAAGCTTTCTTT
CDR3: CASSLRIRDRMNTEAFF

D: NA
size: NA
V: TRBV6-6
length: 15
J: TRBJ1-5
DNA: TGTGCCAGCAGCCAGGACTTCACTAGCAATCAGCCCCAGCATTTT
CDR3: CASSQDFTSNQPQHF

D: NA
size: NA
V: TRBV5-5
length: 15
J: TRBJ2-7
DNA: TGTGCCAGCAGCTTGGCCGGGGGAACCCTCTACGAGCAGTACTTC
CDR3: CASSLAGGTLYEQYF

D: TRBD2
size: NA
V: TRBV9
length: 17
J: TRBJ2-3
DNA: TGTGCCAGCAGCGTAGGCATCCTAGCGGGGATCACAGATACGCAGTATTTT
CDR3: CASSVGILAGITDTQYF

D: TRBD2
size: NA
V: TRBV27
length: 16
J: TRBJ2-2
DNA: TGTGCCAGCAGTTTATTAACGGGGGGGCGAACCGGGGAGCTGTTTTTT
CDR3: CASSLLTGGRTGELFF

D: NA
size: NA
V: TRBV25-1
length: 15
J: TRBJ2-1
DNA: TGTGCCAGCAGTGAATCCGAGGGGAGTCGGGGTGAGCAGTTCTTC
CDR3: CASSESEGSRGEQFF

D: NA
size: NA
V: TRBV4-2
length: 16
J: TRBJ1-6
DNA: TGTGCCAGCAGCGTACAATTCGGCGGGAGGGATTCACCCCTCCACTTT
CDR3: CASSVQFGGRDSPLHF

D: NA
size: NA
V: TRBV12-3/TRBV12-4
length: 12
J: TRBJ1-2
DNA: TGTGCCAGCACGCAGGGTCTCTATGGCTACACCTTC
CDR3: CASTQGLYGYTF

D: NA
size: NA
V: TRBV24-1
length: 14
J: TRBJ2-3
DNA: TGTGCCACCAGTGAGGCTAGGGCGTCAGATACGCAGTATTTT
CDR3: CATSEARASDTQYF

D: NA
size: NA
V: TRBV3-1/TRBV3-2
length: 16
J: TRBJ2-3
DNA: TGTGCCAGCAGCCCGGGTCCCGGATTACTCACAGATACGCAGTATTTT
CDR3: CASSPGPGLLTDTQYF

D: NA
size: NA
V: TRBV7-2
length: 13
J: TRBJ1-5
DNA: TGTGCCAGCAGCCAAGAGCCCACCCAGCCCCAGCATTTT
CDR3: CASSQEPTQPQHF

D: NA
size: NA
V: TRBV19
length: 15
J: TRBJ2-7
DNA: TGTGCCAGTAGTACCCCCGGAGTCGGGGAAAACGAGCAGTACTTC
CDR3: CASSTPGVGENEQYF

D: TRBD2
size: NA
V: TRBV2
length: 13
J: TRBJ2-5
DNA: TGTGCCAGCAGGACCGGGACTAGTAAGACCCAGTACTTC
CDR3: CASRTGTSKTQYF

D: TRBD1
size: NA
V: TRBV11-1
length: 14
J: TRBJ1-4
DNA: TGTGCCAGCAGCCGAGGGACAGGGAAGGAAAAACTGTTTTTT
CDR3: CASSRGTGKEKLFF

D: NA
size: few
V: TRBV6-1
length: 14
J: TRBJ2-1
DNA: TGTGCCAGCAGTGAAGGAGGGACCTACAATGAGCAGTTCTTC
CDR3: CASSEGGTYNEQFF

D: TRBD1
size: once
V: TRBV27
length: 13
J: TRBJ2-7
DNA: TGTGCCAGCAGTTTAAAGGCAGGGGGCGAGCAGTACTTC
CDR3: CASSLKAGGEQYF

D: NA
size: NA
V: TRBV30
length: 13
J: TRBJ1-4
DNA: TGTGCCTGGAAATCTCCAGACCGAGAAAAACTGTTTTTT
CDR3: CAWKSPDREKLFF

D: NA
size: NA
V: TRBV18
length: 16
J: TRBJ1-1
DNA: TGTGCCAGCTCACCATCAACCGGGGTGGTGAGGACTGAAGCTTTCTTT
CDR3: CASSPSTGVVRTEAFF

D: TRBD2
size: NA
V: TRBV3-1/TRBV3-2
length: 16
J: TRBJ2-5
DNA: TGTGCCAGCAGCCAGCGGGGTAGCGGGGTCCAAGAGACCCAGTACTTC
CDR3: CASSQRGSGVQETQYF

D: NA
size: NA
V: TRBV18
length: 14
J: TRBJ2-2
DNA: TGTGCCAGCTCACCGGAGGTGGACACCGGGGAGCTGTTTTTT
CDR3: CASSPEVDTGELFF

D: NA
size: NA
V: TRBV18
length: 15
J: TRBJ2-7
DNA: TGTGCCAGCTCACCACCCAACGCCCTCGGGTACGAGCAGTACTTC
CDR3: CASSPPNALGYEQYF

D: NA
size: NA
V: TRBV30
length: 14
J: TRBJ2-5
DNA: TGTGCCTGGACTCGGATGACAGGGAGGGAGACCCAGTACTTC
CDR3: CAWTRMTGRETQYF

D: TRBD1
size: NA
V: TRBV6-6
length: 14
J: TRBJ2-7
DNA: TGTGCCAGCAGTTACCCAGGGGGATCCCTCGAGCAGTACTTC
CDR3: CASSYPGGSLEQYF

D: NA
size: NA
V: TRBV6-5
length: 16
J: TRBJ1-6
DNA: TGTGCCAGCAGTTACGTTGGCAGGAGCTATAATTCACCCCTCCACTTT
CDR3: CASSYVGRSYNSPLHF

D: NA
size: few
V: TRBV6-5
length: 12
J: TRBJ2-7
DNA: TGTGCCAGCAGATCATCCTCCCTCGAGCAGTACTTC
CDR3: CASRSSSLEQYF

D: TRBD2
size: few
V: TRBV18
length: 14
J: TRBJ2-7
DNA: TGTGCCAGCTCACAATCACGGGAGGGGAACGAGCAGTACTTC
CDR3: CASSQSREGNEQYF

D: NA
size: NA
V: TRBV4-3
length: 15
J: TRBJ1-1
DNA: TGCGCCAGCAGCCCCCAAACCCGGGGGGACACTGAAGCTTTCTTT
CDR3: CASSPQTRGDTEAFF